The rows below give T cell receptor beta chains drawn from one sample of a study of T cells in Graves' hyperthyroidism and ophthalmopathy. Each CDR3 protein is one row after TCRdb ran MiXCR on the multiplex PCR reads. The sample lists around 700,000 distinct CDR3 sequences, around 20% occurring once. The sequenced sample consisted of blood. These receptor sequences come from a woman in her forties or fifties with Graves' hyperthyroidism that later progressed to Graves' ophthalmopathy. Each CDR3 is given with its conserved first and last residue. The D gene is left open where the match is weak. Clone size, where shown, is once, few, many, or a class for clones that have expanded.

V	size	D	length	J	DNA	CDR3
TRBV7-6	.	.	16	TRBJ1-1	TGTGCCAGCAGCCCGAGGGGGGGGGACCAGAACACTGAAGCTTTCTTT	CASSPRGGDQNTEAFF
TRBV7-6	many	.	17	TRBJ2-7	TGTGCCAGCAGCTCCGACTTCGGCGACGGGGGAACATCCGAGCAGTACTTC	CASSSDFGDGGTSEQYF
TRBV20-1	many	TRBD2	13	TRBJ2-5	TGCAGTGCTAGCGGGGGGGGGAGGGAGACCCAGTACTTC	CSASGGGRETQYF
TRBV12-3/TRBV12-4	many	TRBD2	17	TRBJ2-1	TGTGCCAGCAGCCAAGGGACTAGCGACAGCTCCTACAATGAGCAGTTCTTC	CASSQGTSDSSYNEQFF
TRBV20-1	many	TRBD2	15	TRBJ2-5	TGCAGTGCTACCAAACTAGCGGGGGGTTCAGAGACCCAGTACTTC	CSATKLAGGSETQYF
TRBV20-1	.	.	12	TRBJ1-1	TGCAGTGCTAGGAAGGGATTCACTGAAGCTTTCTTT	CSARKGFTEAFF
TRBV6-2/TRBV6-3	many	.	13	TRBJ2-6	TGTGCCAGCAGGGCCGACGGGGCCAACGTCCTGACTTTC	CASRADGANVLTF
TRBV12-3/TRBV12-4	many	.	14	TRBJ1-5	TGTGCCAGCAGTTTAGCCAGGTTCTTTCAGCCCCAGCATTTT	CASSLARFFQPQHF
TRBV5-1	.	TRBD2	14	TRBJ2-3	TGCGCCAGCAGCCCGGGACTAGCCGACGATATGCAGTATTTT	CASSPGLADDMQYF
TRBV5-1	many	.	13	TRBJ2-5	TGCGCCAGCAGCCTGACAGACCCAGAGACCCAGTACTTC	CASSLTDPETQYF
TRBV5-1	many	TRBD1	16	TRBJ1-2	TGCGCCAGCAGCGCGGACAGGGCACCTTCGATGGATGGCTACACCTTC	CASSADRAPSMDGYTF
TRBV9	.	TRBD1	15	TRBJ1-4	TGTGCCAGCAGCCCAAGGACAGGGAAGGAGGAAAAACTGTTTTTT	CASSPRTGKEEKLFF
TRBV7-9	.	TRBD1	17	TRBJ1-2	TGTGCCAGCAGCTCCCTTAGATGGACAGGACCCTACTATGGCTACACCTTC	CASSSLRWTGPYYGYTF
TRBV18	.	.	17	TRBJ2-3	TGTGCCAGCTCACCACCTGGGCGGGGAGGCTCTACAGATACGCAGTATTTT	CASSPPGRGGSTDTQYF
TRBV24-1	few	TRBD1	15	TRBJ1-2	TGTGCCACCAGTGACCAAAGCGACAGGGTCGGCGGCTACACCTTC	CATSDQSDRVGGYTF
TRBV11-2	many	TRBD1	14	TRBJ1-3	TGTGCCAGCAGCAGGACAGGTCGTCGAAACACCATATATTTT	CASSRTGRRNTIYF
TRBV6-1	many	.	10	TRBJ1-1	TGTGCCAGCAGCGCAGGGAGGGCTTTCTTT	CASSAGRAFF
TRBV29-1	few	.	11	TRBJ1-1	TGCAGCGTTGGGAGGGGGGCTGAAGCTTTCTTT	CSVGRGAEAFF
TRBV7-9	many	TRBD1	15	TRBJ2-1	TGTGCCAGCCCAAGGTCGGGGCAGGGGGACAATGAGCAGTTCTTC	CASPRSGQGDNEQFF
TRBV7-9	few	TRBD2	16	TRBJ2-3	TGTGCCAGCAGAAGACTAGCGGGGGCCAACACAGATACGCAGTATTTT	CASRRLAGANTDTQYF
TRBV7-8	few	.	16	TRBJ2-7	TGTGCCAGCAGCCCAGGAGTTGGCCCCCCGAGGAACGAGCAGTACTTC	CASSPGVGPPRNEQYF
TRBV29-1	few	.	11	TRBJ2-7	TGCAGCGTTGGACAGAATGACGAGCAGTACTTC	CSVGQNDEQYF